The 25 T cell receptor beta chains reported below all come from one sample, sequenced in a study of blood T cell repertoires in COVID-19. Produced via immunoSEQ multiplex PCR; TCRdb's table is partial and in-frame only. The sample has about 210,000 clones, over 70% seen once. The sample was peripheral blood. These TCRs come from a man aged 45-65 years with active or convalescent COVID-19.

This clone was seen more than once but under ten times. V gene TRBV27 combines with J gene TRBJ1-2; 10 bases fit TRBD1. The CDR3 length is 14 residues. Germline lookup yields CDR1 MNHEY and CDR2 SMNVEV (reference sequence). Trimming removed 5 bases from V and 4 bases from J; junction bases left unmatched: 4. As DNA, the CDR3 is TGTGCCAGCAGTACGACAGGGGGCGCCTATGGCTACACCTTC. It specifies CASSTTGGAYGYTF.

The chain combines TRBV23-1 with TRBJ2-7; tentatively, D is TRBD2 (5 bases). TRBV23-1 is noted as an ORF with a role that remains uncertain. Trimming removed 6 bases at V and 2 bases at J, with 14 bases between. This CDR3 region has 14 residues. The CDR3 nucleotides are TGCGCCAGCAGGACGTCGGGGATGCCCTACGAGCAGTACTTC. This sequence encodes CASRTSGMPYEQYF.

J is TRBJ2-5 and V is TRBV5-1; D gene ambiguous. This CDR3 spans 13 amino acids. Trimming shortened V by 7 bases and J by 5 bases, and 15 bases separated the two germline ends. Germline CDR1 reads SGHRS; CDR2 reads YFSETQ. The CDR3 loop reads CASHPIGLETQYF. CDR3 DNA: TGCGCCAGCCACCCTATTGGTCTGGAGACCCAGTACTTC.

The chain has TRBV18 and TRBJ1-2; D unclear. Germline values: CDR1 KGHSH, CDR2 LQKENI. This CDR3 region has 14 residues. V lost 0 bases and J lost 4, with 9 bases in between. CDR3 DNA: TGTGCCAGCTCACCACCGACGGGTCCCTATGGCTACACCTTC. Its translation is CASSPPTGPYGYTF.

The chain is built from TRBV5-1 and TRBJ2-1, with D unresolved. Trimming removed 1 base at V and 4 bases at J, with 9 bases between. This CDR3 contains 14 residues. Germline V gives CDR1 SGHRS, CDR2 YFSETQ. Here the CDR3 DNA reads TGCGCCAGCAGCTTGAATAGCCATTACAATGAGCAGTTCTTC. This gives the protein CASSLNSHYNEQFF.

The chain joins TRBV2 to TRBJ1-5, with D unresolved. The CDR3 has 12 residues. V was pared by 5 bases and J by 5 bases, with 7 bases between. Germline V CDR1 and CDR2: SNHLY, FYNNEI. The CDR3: CASSHLYQPQHF. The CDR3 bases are TGTGCCAGCAGTCACCTATATCAGCCCCAGCATTTT.

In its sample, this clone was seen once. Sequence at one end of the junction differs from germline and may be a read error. The CDR3 spells CASSTTMGTGKNVQFF. For the CDR3, the DNA is TGTGCCAGCTCTACCACCATGGGGACAGGGAAGAATGTGCAGTTCTTC. This chain links TRBV18 with TRBJ2-1; TRBD1 aligns across 9 bases. CDR3 size: 16 residues. The V gene's germline CDR1 is KGHSH and CDR2 LQKENI.

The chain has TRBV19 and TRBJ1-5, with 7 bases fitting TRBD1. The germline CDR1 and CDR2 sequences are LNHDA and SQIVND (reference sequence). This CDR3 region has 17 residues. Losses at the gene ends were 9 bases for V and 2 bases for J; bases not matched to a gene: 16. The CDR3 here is CASSLGGAGWGNQPQHF. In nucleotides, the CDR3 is TGTGCCAGCAGCCTAGGGGGCGCCGGGTGGGGCAATCAGCCCCAGCATTTT.

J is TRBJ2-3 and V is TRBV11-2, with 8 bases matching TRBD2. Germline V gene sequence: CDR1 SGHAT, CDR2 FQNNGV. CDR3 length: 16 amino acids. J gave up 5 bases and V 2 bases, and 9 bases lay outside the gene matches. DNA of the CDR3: TGTGCCAGCAGCTTATTTCTCGGGAGGGGGGGAGATACGCAGTATTTT. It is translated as CASSLFLGRGGDTQYF.

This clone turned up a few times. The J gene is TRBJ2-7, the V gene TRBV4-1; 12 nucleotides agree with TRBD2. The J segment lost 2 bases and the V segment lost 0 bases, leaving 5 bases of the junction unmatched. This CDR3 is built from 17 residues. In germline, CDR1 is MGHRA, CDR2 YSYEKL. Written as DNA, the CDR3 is TGCGCCAGCAGCCAAGATCGAGCTAGCGGGGGGGCCTACGAGCAGTACTTC. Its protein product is CASSQDRASGGAYEQYF.

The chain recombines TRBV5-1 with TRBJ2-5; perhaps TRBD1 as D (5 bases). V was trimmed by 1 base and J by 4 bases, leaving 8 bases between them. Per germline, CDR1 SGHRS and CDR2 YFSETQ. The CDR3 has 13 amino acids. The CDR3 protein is CASSLTGSETQYF. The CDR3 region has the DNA TGCGCCAGCAGCTTGACAGGATCAGAGACCCAGTACTTC.

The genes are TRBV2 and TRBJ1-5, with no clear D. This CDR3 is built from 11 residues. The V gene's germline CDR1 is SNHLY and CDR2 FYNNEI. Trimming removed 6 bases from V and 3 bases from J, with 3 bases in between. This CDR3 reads CASRANQPQHF. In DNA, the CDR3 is TGTGCCAGCAGGGCCAATCAGCCCCAGCATTTT.

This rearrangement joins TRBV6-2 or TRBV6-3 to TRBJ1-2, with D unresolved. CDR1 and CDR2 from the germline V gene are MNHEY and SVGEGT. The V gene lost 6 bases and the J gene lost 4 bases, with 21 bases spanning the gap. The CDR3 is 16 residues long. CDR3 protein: CASSSVLTRRGYGYTF. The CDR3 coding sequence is TGTGCCAGCAGCTCGGTATTGACCAGGCGGGGCTATGGCTACACCTTC.

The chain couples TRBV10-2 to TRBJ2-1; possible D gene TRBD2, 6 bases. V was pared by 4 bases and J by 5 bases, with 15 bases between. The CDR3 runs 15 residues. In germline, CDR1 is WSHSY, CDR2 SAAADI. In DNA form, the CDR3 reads TGCGCCAGCAGTGTGGGCGGGATAGAAAACAATGAGCAGTTCTTC. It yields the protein CASSVGGIENNEQFF.

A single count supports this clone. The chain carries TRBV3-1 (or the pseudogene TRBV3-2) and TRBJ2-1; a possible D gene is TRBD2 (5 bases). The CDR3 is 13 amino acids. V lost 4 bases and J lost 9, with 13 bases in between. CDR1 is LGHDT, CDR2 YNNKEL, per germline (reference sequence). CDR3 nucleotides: TGTGCCAGCAGCCCCCTGATCCGGGGTGAGCAGTTCTTC. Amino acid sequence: CASSPLIRGEQFF.

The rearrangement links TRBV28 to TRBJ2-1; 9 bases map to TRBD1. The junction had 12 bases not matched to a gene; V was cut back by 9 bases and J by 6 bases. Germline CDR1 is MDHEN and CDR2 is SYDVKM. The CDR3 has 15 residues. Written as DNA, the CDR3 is TGTGCCAGTTTGTTTGGGACAGGGAACACCAATGAGCAGTTCTTC. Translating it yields CASLFGTGNTNEQFF.

The CDR3, as DNA: TGTGCCAGCAGCTCCGGGACTACATTTTACAATGAGCAGTTCTTC. As protein: CASSSGTTFYNEQFF. The chain couples TRBV11-3 to TRBJ2-1, with 7 positions matching TRBD2. The CDR3 contains 15 residues. CDR1 and CDR2 (germline): SGHNT, YENEEA. J was trimmed by 4 bases and V by 4 bases; bases with no gene match: 7. The full variable domain, its missing parts supplied by reference TRBV11-3 and TRBJ2-1, is EAGVVQSPRYKIIEKKQPVAFWCNPISGHNTLYWYLQNLGQGPELLIRYENEEAVDDSQLPKDRFSAERLKGVDSTLKIQPAELGDSAVYLCASSSGTTFYNEQFFGPGTRLTVL.

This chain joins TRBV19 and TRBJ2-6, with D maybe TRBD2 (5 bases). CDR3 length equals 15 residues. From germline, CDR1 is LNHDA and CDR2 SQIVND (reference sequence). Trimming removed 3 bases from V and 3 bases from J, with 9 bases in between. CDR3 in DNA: TGTGCCAGTAGTATCAGCGGTTATGGGGCCAACGTCCTGACTTTC. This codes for CASSISGYGANVLTF.

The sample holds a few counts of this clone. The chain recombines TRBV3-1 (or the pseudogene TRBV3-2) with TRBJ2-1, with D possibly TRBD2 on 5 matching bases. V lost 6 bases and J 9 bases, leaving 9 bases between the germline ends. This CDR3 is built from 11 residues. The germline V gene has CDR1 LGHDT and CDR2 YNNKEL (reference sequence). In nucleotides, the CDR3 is TGTGCCAGCAGACGAGAGGGTGAGCAGTTCTTC. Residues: CASRREGEQFF.

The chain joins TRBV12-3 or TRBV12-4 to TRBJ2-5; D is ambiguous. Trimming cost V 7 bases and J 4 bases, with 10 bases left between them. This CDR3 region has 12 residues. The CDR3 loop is CASTATGETQYF. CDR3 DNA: TGTGCCAGCACCGCTACGGGAGAGACCCAGTACTTC.

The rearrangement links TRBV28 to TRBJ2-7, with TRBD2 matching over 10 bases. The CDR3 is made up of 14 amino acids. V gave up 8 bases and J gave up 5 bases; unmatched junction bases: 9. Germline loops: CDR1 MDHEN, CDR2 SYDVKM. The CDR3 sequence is CASWGAGGGNEQYF. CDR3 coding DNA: TGTGCCAGCTGGGGAGCGGGAGGGGGGAACGAGCAGTACTTC.

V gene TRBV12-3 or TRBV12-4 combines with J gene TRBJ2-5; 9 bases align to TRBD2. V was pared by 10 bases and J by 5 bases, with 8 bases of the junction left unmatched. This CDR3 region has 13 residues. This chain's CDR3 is CATQLAGGETQYF. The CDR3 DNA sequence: TGTGCCACCCAACTAGCGGGCGGGGAGACCCAGTACTTC.

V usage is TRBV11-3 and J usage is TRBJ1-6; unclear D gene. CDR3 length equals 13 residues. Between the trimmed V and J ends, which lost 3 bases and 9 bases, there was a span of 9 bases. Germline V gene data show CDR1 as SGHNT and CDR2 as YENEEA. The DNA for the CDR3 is TGTGCCAGCAGCTTCGAGAGTGGTTCACCCCTCCACTTT. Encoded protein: CASSFESGSPLHF.

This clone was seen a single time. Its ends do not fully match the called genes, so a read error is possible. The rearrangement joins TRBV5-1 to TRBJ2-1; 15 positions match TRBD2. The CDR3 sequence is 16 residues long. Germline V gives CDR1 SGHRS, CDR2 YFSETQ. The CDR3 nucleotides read TGCGCCCGCAGCGTTGGACTAGCGGGGGGGGGCAATGAGCAGTTCTTC. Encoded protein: CARSVGLAGGGNEQFF.

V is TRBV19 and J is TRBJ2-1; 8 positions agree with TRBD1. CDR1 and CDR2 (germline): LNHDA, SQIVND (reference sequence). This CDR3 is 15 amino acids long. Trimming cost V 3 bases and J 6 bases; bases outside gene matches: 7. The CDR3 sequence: CASSIGGTGRNEQFF. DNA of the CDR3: TGTGCCAGTAGTATCGGTGGGACAGGCCGCAATGAGCAGTTCTTC.